Presented here are 14 T cell receptor beta chains from one specimen sequenced in a study of T cell responses to AZD1222 COVID-19 vaccine. Only in-frame clones appear in the TCRdb table, and some are missing; sequencing was by immunoSEQ multiplex PCR. The sample includes some 110,000 clones, about 86% of them seen just once. The sequenced sample was peripheral blood, obtained 28 days after the second AZD1222 dose. The source is an adult who received the AZD1222 COVID-19 vaccine.

J is TRBJ2-2 and V is TRBV7-3, with a weak D call TRBD1 (5 bases). The CDR3 is 12 residues long. Germline loops: CDR1 SGHTA, CDR2 FQGTGA. Trimming removed 6 bases at V and 6 bases at J, with 8 bases between. The chain's CDR3 is CASRQGPGELFF. The CDR3 DNA is TGTGCCAGCAGGCAGGGTCCCGGGGAGCTGTTTTTT.

This sequence joins TRBV5-4 and TRBJ1-2, with 8 nucleotides matching TRBD1. This CDR3 has 14 amino acids. From germline, CDR1 is SGHNT and CDR2 YYREEE (reference sequence). With 0 bases clipped from V and 2 bases from J, the junction kept 0 bases outside the gene matches. The CDR3 is CASSLGTGNYGYTF. The CDR3 region has the DNA TGTGCCAGCAGCTTGGGGACAGGGAACTATGGCTACACCTTC.

V and J are TRBV4-3 and TRBJ1-1; the D gene is possibly TRBD1 (6 bases). The germline V gene encodes CDR1 LGHNA and CDR2 YSLEER. V was clipped by 1 base and J by 1 base, with 10 bases between them. The CDR3 spans 15 residues. CDR3 protein: CASSQGSQGNTEAFF. The CDR3 DNA is TGCGCCAGCAGCCAAGGGTCACAGGGGAACACTGAAGCTTTCTTT.

The CDR3 sequence: CASSPAGAGYEQYF. CDR3 coding DNA: TGTGCCAGCTCACCGGCAGGGGCAGGCTACGAGCAGTACTTC. J is TRBJ2-7 and V is TRBV18; tentative D call: TRBD1 (6 bases). The V end lost 3 bases, the J end lost 3 bases, and 12 bases lay between the germline ends. The germline CDR1 and CDR2 sequences are KGHSH and LQKENI. The CDR3 contains 14 residues.

This rearrangement joins TRBV7-2 to TRBJ2-7, with D perhaps TRBD2 (6 bases). CDR1 SGHTA and CDR2 FQGNSA come from the germline V gene. This CDR3 comprises 15 residues. Trimming took off 3 bases at V and 2 bases at J, with 14 bases between the two ends. The CDR3 nucleotides are TGTGCCAGCAGCTTGTTGGCTAGCGAAACCTACGAGCAGTACTTC. Encoded protein: CASSLLASETYEQYF.

CDR3 region: CASGKTGSVNNYGYTF. CDR3 DNA sequence: TGTGCTAGTGGCAAGACAGGGTCTGTGAATAACTATGGCTACACCTTC. The gene calls are TRBV12-5 and TRBJ1-2; 7 nucleotides match TRBD1. The ends lost 6 bases at V and 1 base at J; junction bases unmatched: 11. Germline V gene data show CDR1 as LGHNT and CDR2 as FRNRAP. The CDR3 is 16 amino acids.

J is TRBJ2-7 and V is TRBV5-5, with 8 nucleotides matching TRBD2. J was trimmed by 2 bases and V by 4 bases; bases with no gene match: 8. Germline CDR1 SGHKS, CDR2 YYEKEE (reference sequence). The CDR3 is 15 residues long. The CDR3 reads CASSPYTGGAYEQYF. CDR3 nucleotides: TGTGCCAGCAGCCCCTATACGGGGGGGGCCTACGAGCAGTACTTC.

This clone was seen more than once but under ten times. The chain links TRBV4-1 to TRBJ2-7, with 16 nucleotides matching TRBD2. CDR1 is MGHRA, CDR2 YSYEKL, per germline. This CDR3 has 17 amino acids. Trimming took 4 bases from V and 0 from J; bases not matched to a gene: 3. The CDR3 DNA reads as TGCGCCAGCAGCCCAGGGACTAGCGGGAGGGCCTCCTACGAGCAGTACTTC. Residues: CASSPGTSGRASYEQYF.

This clone has a single count. CDR3 region: CATSSRGATEAFF. CDR3 sequence (DNA): TGTGCCACCAGTAGCAGGGGTGCCACTGAAGCTTTCTTT. V gene TRBV24-1 combines with J gene TRBJ1-1, with D possibly TRBD1 on 6 matching bases. Trimming took 6 bases from V and 4 from J, leaving 11 bases between them. The CDR3 contains 13 residues. Germline CDR1 reads KGHDR; CDR2 reads SFDVKD.

The chain joins TRBV29-1 to TRBJ2-5; no definite D call. CDR3 length: 12 amino acids. V was cut by 3 bases and J by 5 bases, with 10 bases left in between. Germline V lookup: CDR1 SQVTM, CDR2 ANQGSEA. The chain's CDR3 is CSVDHVGETQYF. CDR3 nucleotide sequence: TGCAGCGTTGACCACGTTGGTGAGACCCAGTACTTC.

This sequence joins TRBV18 and TRBJ2-7; D unclear. This CDR3 comprises 11 residues. From germline, CDR1 is KGHSH and CDR2 LQKENI. With 6 bases removed from V and 4 bases from J, the gap between germline ends came to 7 bases. CDR3 coding DNA: TGTGCCAGCTCGATTGGATACGAGCAGTACTTC. This translates into CASSIGYEQYF.

The chain recombines TRBV28 with TRBJ2-7; no definite D call. Germline CDR1 is MDHEN and CDR2 is SYDVKM. Trimming cost V 6 bases and J 10 bases, with 13 bases left between them. This CDR3 has 11 residues. CDR3 loop: CASSLSESQYF. Written as DNA, the CDR3 is TGTGCCAGCAGCCTAAGCGAGTCCCAGTACTTC.

The chain uses TRBV6-6 and TRBJ2-7; D gene unclear. V shed 8 bases and J shed 6 bases, with 11 bases lying between them. CDR3 length: 11 amino acids. The germline CDR1 and CDR2 sequences are MNHNY and SVGAGI (reference sequence). The chain's CDR3 is CASYAKPEQYF. For the CDR3, the DNA is TGTGCCAGCTACGCCAAGCCCGAGCAGTACTTC.

CDR3 sequence: CASSPRQDSGANVLTF. For the CDR3, the DNA is TGCGCCAGCAGCCCACGACAGGACTCTGGGGCCAACGTCCTGACTTTC. V usage is TRBV5-1 and J usage is TRBJ2-6, with D possibly being TRBD1 (6 bases). Trimming stripped 4 bases from V and 0 bases from J, with 11 bases between. Germline CDR1 reads SGHRS; CDR2 reads YFSETQ. CDR3 length equals 16 residues.